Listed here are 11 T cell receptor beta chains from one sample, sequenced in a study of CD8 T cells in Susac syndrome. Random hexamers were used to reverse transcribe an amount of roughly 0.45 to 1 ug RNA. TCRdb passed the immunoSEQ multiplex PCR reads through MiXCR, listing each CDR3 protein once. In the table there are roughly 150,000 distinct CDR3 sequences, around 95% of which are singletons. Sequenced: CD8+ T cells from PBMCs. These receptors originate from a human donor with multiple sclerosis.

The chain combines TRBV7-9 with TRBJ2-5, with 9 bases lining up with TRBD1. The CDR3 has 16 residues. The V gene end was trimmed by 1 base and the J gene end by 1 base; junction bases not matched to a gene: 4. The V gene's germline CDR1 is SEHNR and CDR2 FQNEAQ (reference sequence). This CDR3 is CASSLVTGGPQETQYF. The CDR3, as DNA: TGTGCCAGCAGCTTAGTAACAGGGGGCCCCCAAGAGACCCAGTACTTC.

The CDR3 nucleotides read TGCGCCAGCACATACAGGACTAGCTCCTACAATGAGCAGTTCTTC. Amino acids: CASTYRTSSYNEQFF. The J gene is TRBJ2-1, the V gene TRBV4-1; 7 nucleotides match TRBD2. After removal of 7 bases from V and 0 bases from J, the junction contained 6 bases not matched to a gene. This CDR3 spans 15 amino acids. Germline lookup yields CDR1 MGHRA and CDR2 YSYEKL.

CDR3 region: CASSQDEDYLYEQYF. Written as DNA, the CDR3 is TGTGCCAGCAGCCAAGATGAAGACTACCTCTACGAGCAGTACTTC. This chain joins TRBV3-1 and TRBJ2-7, with D possibly being TRBD2 (5 bases). Trimming removed 0 bases at V and 3 bases at J, with 12 bases between. CDR1 is LGHDT and CDR2 is YNNKEL in the germline V gene (reference sequence). The CDR3 extends over 15 amino acids.

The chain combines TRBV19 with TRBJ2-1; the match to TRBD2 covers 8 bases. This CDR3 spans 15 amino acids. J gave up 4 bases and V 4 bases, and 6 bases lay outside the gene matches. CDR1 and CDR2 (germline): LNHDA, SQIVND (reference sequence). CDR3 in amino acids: CASSTGTRGYNEQFF. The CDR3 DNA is TGTGCCAGTAGTACGGGGACTAGGGGGTACAATGAGCAGTTCTTC.

The CDR3 nucleotides read TGTGCCAGCAGCTTAGGAGGTGACAGGGCGGGAGATACGCAGTATTTT. Translation: CASSLGGDRAGDTQYF. The chain uses TRBV11-3 and TRBJ2-3; 7 bases are a match to TRBD1. The CDR3 covers 16 residues. J was trimmed by 5 bases and V by 1 base; bases with no gene match: 9. From germline, CDR1 is SGHNT and CDR2 YENEEA.

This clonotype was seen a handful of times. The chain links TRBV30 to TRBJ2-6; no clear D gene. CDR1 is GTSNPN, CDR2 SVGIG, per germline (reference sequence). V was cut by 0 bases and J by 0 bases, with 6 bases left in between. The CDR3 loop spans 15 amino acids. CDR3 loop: CAWSVVSSGANVLTF. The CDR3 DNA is TGTGCCTGGAGTGTAGTAAGCTCTGGGGCCAACGTCCTGACTTTC.

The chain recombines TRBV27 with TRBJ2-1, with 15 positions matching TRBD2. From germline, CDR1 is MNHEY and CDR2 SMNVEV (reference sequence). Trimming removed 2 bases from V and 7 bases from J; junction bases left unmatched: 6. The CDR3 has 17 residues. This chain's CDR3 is CASSLLGTSGGRNEQFF. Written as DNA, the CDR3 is TGTGCCAGCAGTTTACTGGGGACTAGCGGGGGGAGGAATGAGCAGTTCTTC.

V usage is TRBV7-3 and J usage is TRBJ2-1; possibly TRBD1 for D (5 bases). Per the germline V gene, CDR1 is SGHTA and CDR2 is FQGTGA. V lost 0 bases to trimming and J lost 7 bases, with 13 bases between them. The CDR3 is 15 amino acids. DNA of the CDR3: TGTGCCAGCAGCTTAACCCCTCTTAGGGGAAATGAGCAGTTCTTC. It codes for CASSLTPLRGNEQFF. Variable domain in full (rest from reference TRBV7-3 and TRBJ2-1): GAGVSQTPSNKVTEKGKYVELRCDPISGHTALYWYRQSLGQGPEFLIYFQGTGAADDSGLPNDRFFAVRPEGSVSTLKIQRTERGDSAVYLCASSLTPLRGNEQFFGPGTRLTVL.

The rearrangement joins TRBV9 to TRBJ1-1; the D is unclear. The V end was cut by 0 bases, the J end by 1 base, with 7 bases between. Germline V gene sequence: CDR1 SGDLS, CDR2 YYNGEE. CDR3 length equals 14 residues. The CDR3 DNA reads TGTGCCAGCAGCGTAGATGGTGGGAACACTGAAGCTTTCTTT. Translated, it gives CASSVDGGNTEAFF.

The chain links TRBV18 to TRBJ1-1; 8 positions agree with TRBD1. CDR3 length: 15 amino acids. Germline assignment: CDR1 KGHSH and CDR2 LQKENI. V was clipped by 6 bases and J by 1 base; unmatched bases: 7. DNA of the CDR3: TGTGCCAGCTCCCCTAAGGACAGGGCGAACACTGAAGCTTTCTTT. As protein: CASSPKDRANTEAFF.

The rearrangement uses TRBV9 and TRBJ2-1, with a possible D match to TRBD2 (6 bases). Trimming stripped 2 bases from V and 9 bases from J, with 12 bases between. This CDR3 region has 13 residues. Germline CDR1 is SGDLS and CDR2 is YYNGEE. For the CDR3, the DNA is TGTGCCAGCAGCGTCGACCTGGGAGGTGAGCAGTTCTTC. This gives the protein CASSVDLGGEQFF. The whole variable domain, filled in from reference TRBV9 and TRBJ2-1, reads DSGVTQTPKHLITATGQRVTLRCSPRSGDLSVYWYQQSLDQGLQFLIQYYNGEERAKGNILERFSAQQFPDLHSELNLSSLELGDSALYFCASSVDLGGEQFFGPGTRLTVL.